This T cell receptor beta chain was sequenced during a study of T cells in Graves' hyperthyroidism and ophthalmopathy. Amplified TCR beta CDR3 regions derived from RNA transcripts. Primed by the HTBI set, a first-round RT-PCR was run on the TCR CDR3. TCRdb called the multiplex PCR reads again in MiXCR, with one record for every CDR3 protein. The profile shows about 560,000 distinct CDR3 sequences, 15% to 17% of them singletons. Germline-derived CDR1 and CDR2 are SGHRS and YFSETQ. Trimming took 3 bases from V and 7 from J; bases not matched to a gene: 7. This CDR3 spans 14 amino acids. The table lists this clonotype with many counts.

The sequenced sample consisted of blood. This sequence joins TRBV5-1 and TRBJ2-1; 7 bases are a match to TRBD1. This TCR derives from a woman aged 25 to 39 with Graves' hyperthyroidism. DNA for the CDR3: TGCGCCAGCAGCTCGACAGGGCCTTGGAATGAGCAGTTCTTC. This sequence encodes CASSSTGPWNEQFF.